This TCR beta chain was documented in a study of cytomegalovirus exposure and HLA in healthy donors. In the study overall: It was reported in a later analysis that the same platform had been used for the 120 validation repertoires as for the roughly 700 first-cohort repertoires.

Profiling relied on immunoSEQ multiplex PCR, and the TCRdb table lists in-frame clones only, not all of them. The sample lists some 170,000 clones, 85% to 90% occurring once. The approximately 130-subject validation cohort, separate from the approximately 670-subject first cohort, included the donors. A word on this clone: Its matching antigen is unknown.

Germline V gene data show CDR1 as MNHNS and CDR2 as SASEGT. This CDR3 is 14 amino acids long. V lost 5 bases, J lost 9 bases, and 17 bases lay in between. General observations from the study: Cytomegalovirus status was reportedly diagnosed by the classifier with high sensitivity and specificity. Most TCRs appeared rarely, but some public TCRs recurred in many donors.

The chain uses TRBV6-1 and TRBJ1-5, with a possible D match to TRBD1 (6 bases). The clonotype was recovered from a young woman in good health and CMV-seropositive. Sequenced sample: PBMCs. This chain's CDR3 is CASSITTGQGPQHF. The DNA of the CDR3 is TGTGCCAGCAGTATCACGACAGGCCAGGGGCCCCAGCATTTT.